The 3 T cell receptor beta chains listed next were all sequenced from one sample in a study of blood T cells in healthy people across ages. Next came a second PCR, run for roughly 7 to 12 cycles, which used a sample-barcoded 5' primer along with a J-beta primer mix. TCRdb analysed the 5' RACE reads with MiXCR anew, one entry per CDR3 protein. The sample lists 650,000 to 700,000 distinct CDR3 sequences; around 52% were seen once. The sequencing input was blood. These receptors were collected from a woman older than 75 in good health.

Concerning this clonotype: A much bigger clone sits one base away, suggesting this may be a read error. The chain links TRBV29-1 to TRBJ2-1, with D possibly matching TRBD1 (6 bases). The V end was cut by 1 base, the J end by 7 bases, with 14 bases between. Germline V gene lookup returns CDR1 SQVTM and CDR2 ANQGSEA. The CDR3 loop spans 14 amino acids. In DNA form, the CDR3 reads TGCAGCGTTGAAGGGGGCAGGGGCTTGAATGAGCAGTTCTTC. Residues: CSVEGGRGLNEQFF.

This chain uses TRBV7-2 with TRBJ2-2, with D tentatively TRBD2 (6 bases). The CDR3 has 17 amino acids. V lost 5 bases and J 1 base, leaving 17 bases between the germline ends. Germline CDR1 SGHTA, CDR2 FQGNSA. The CDR3 loop reads CASSVGGTGKNTGELFF. DNA of the CDR3: TGTGCCAGCAGCGTCGGGGGTACCGGCAAGAACACCGGGGAGCTGTTTTTT.

The chain uses TRBV4-1 and TRBJ2-7; 15 positions agree with TRBD2. The J segment lost 2 bases and the V segment lost 4 bases, leaving 15 bases of the junction unmatched. This CDR3 region has 20 residues. Germline V gene data show CDR1 as MGHRA and CDR2 as YSYEKL. The CDR3 sequence: CASSRPTGLAGGKAAYEQYF. The CDR3 bases are TGCGCCAGCAGCCGTCCCACGGGACTAGCGGGAGGAAAAGCGGCCTACGAGCAGTACTTC.